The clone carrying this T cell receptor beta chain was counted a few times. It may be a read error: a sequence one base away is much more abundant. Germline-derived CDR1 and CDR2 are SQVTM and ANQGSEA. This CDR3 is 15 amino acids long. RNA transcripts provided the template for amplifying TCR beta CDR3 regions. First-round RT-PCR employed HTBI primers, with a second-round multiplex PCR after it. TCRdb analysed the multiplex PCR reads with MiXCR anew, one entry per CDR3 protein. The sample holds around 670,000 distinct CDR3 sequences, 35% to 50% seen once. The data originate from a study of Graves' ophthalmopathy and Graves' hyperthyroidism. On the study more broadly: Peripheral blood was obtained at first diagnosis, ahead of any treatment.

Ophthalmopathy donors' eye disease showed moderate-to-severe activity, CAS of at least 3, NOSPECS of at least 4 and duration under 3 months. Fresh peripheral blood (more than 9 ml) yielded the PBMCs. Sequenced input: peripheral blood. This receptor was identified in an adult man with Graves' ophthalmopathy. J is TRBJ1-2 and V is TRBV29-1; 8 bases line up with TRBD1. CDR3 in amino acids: CSASGGQGPNYGHTF. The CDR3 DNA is TGCAGCGCCTCAGGGGGCCAGGGGCCTAACTATGGCCACACCTTC.